The 19 T cell receptor beta chains given below trace back to one sample, sequenced in a study of OX40 agonist ivuxolimab in advanced cancers. Produced via immunoSEQ multiplex PCR; TCRdb's table is partial and in-frame only. The sample lists tens of thousands of clones; roughly four fifths were seen once. The sequencing here drew on CD4+ or CD8+ T cells sorted from blood, taken in a trial of the OX40 agonist ivuxolimab. The receptors originated from an adult with an advanced solid tumor such as melanoma, head and neck, liver or kidney cancer.

This clone was detected a few times. CDR3 sequence: CASSQRPEGRPGTEAFF. In DNA form, the CDR3 reads TGCGCCAGCAGCCAGAGACCTGAGGGCCGCCCCGGCACTGAAGCTTTCTTT. J is TRBJ1-1 and V is TRBV4-1; no definite D call. Germline CDR1 and CDR2: MGHRA and YSYEKL. V was clipped by 3 bases and J by 4 bases, with 21 bases between them. This CDR3 spans 17 amino acids.

This sequence joins TRBV7-2 and TRBJ2-4; the D gene is possibly TRBD1 (6 bases). CDR3 length: 16 residues. CDR1 and CDR2 (germline): SGHTA, FQGNSA. V shed 5 bases and J shed 2 bases, with 16 bases lying between them. CDR3 sequence (DNA): TGTGCCAGCAGCGGTACAGGGTTGACAACCAAAAACATTCAGTACTTC. Translation: CASSGTGLTTKNIQYF. The full variable domain, its missing parts supplied by reference TRBV7-2 and TRBJ2-4, is GAGVSQSPSNKVTEKGKDVELRCDPISGHTALYWYRQSLGQGLEFLIYFQGNSAPDKSGLPSDRFSAERTGGSVSTLTIQRTQQEDSAVYLCASSGTGLTTKNIQYFGAGTRLSVL.

This sequence joins TRBV27 and TRBJ2-4, with unresolved D. The CDR3 sequence is 17 residues long. In germline, CDR1 is MNHEY, CDR2 SMNVEV (reference sequence). Trimming removed 0 bases from V and 1 base from J, with 13 bases in between. This CDR3 reads CASSLSSRGMAKNIQYF. CDR3 nucleotide sequence: TGTGCCAGCAGTTTATCATCTCGCGGTATGGCCAAAAACATTCAGTACTTC.

V is TRBV2 and J is TRBJ1-1; no reliable D call. Trimming cost V 5 bases and J 0 bases, with 10 bases left between them. There are 14 residues in the CDR3. Per the germline V gene, CDR1 is SNHLY and CDR2 is FYNNEI. CDR3 coding DNA: TGTGCCAGCAGTCTTTTGACACTGAACACTGAAGCTTTCTTT. This codes for CASSLLTLNTEAFF.

This rearrangement joins TRBV5-6 to TRBJ1-2; D may be TRBD1 (5 bases). CDR3 length equals 13 residues. V was trimmed by 0 bases and J by 3 bases, leaving 6 bases between them. Germline V gene lookup returns CDR1 SGHDT and CDR2 YYEEEE. The CDR3 region is CASSLEGYYGYTF. The CDR3 nucleotides read TGTGCCAGCAGCTTGGAGGGGTACTATGGCTACACCTTC.

The genes are TRBV9 and TRBJ2-1; D ambiguous. Trimming stripped 4 bases from V and 9 bases from J, with 14 bases between. Germline V CDR1 and CDR2: SGDLS, YYNGEE. The CDR3 length is 13 residues. DNA for the CDR3: TGTGCCAGCAGCACACGTGTGGGTACTGAGCAGTTCTTC. Protein sequence: CASSTRVGTEQFF.

This clone appeared a single time. The chain couples TRBV7-2 to TRBJ2-2; D tentatively reads TRBD1 or TRBD2 (5 bases each). The CDR3 spans 17 residues. V lost 2 bases, J lost 2 bases, and 15 bases lay in between. CDR1 is SGHTA and CDR2 is FQGNSA in the germline V gene. CDR3 DNA: TGTGCCAGCAGCTTACGTTCAGGGACGGGAAACACCGGGGAGCTGTTTTTT. Encoded protein: CASSLRSGTGNTGELFF. Drawing the rest from reference TRBV7-2 and TRBJ2-2, the complete variable domain is GAGVSQSPSNKVTEKGKDVELRCDPISGHTALYWYRQSLGQGLEFLIYFQGNSAPDKSGLPSDRFSAERTGGSVSTLTIQRTQQEDSAVYLCASSLRSGTGNTGELFFGEGSRLTVL.

The rearrangement links TRBV2 to TRBJ2-3; 10 bases map to TRBD2. The germline V gene has CDR1 SNHLY and CDR2 FYNNEI. V trimming: 6 bases; J trimming: 2 bases; junction bases outside the gene matches: 5. The CDR3 runs to 15 residues. The CDR3 reads CASSRAGGTTDTQYF. Here the CDR3 DNA reads TGTGCCAGCAGCCGAGCGGGGGGGACCACAGATACGCAGTATTTT.

The chain is built from TRBV6-6 and TRBJ2-5; 9 positions match TRBD1. The V and J ends lost 7 bases and 3 bases, in that order; junction bases with no gene match: 9. Germline CDR1 reads MNHNY; CDR2 reads SVGAGI (reference sequence). The CDR3 runs to 15 residues. CDR3 amino acids: CASKGRDRDEETQYF. For the CDR3, the DNA is TGTGCCAGCAAGGGCCGGGACAGGGATGAAGAGACCCAGTACTTC.

The chain links TRBV4-3 to TRBJ2-2; a weak D match, TRBD1 (6 bases). Germline CDR1 is LGHNA and CDR2 is YSLEER. This CDR3 has 17 amino acids. With 0 bases removed from V and 3 bases from J, the gap between germline ends came to 14 bases. CDR3 region: CASSQDGQWTDTGELFF. In nucleotides, the CDR3 is TGCGCCAGCAGCCAAGATGGACAATGGACAGACACCGGGGAGCTGTTTTTT.

V usage is TRBV6-1 and J usage is TRBJ2-7; TRBD1 agrees at 7 bases. Looked up from germline, CDR1 is MNHNS and CDR2 is SASEGT. The V gene end was trimmed by 2 bases and the J gene end by 3 bases; junction bases not matched to a gene: 4. The CDR3 runs to 14 residues. This chain's CDR3 is CASSEHRGIYEQYF. The CDR3 nucleotides read TGTGCCAGCAGTGAACACAGGGGTATCTACGAGCAGTACTTC.

The chain employs TRBV19 and TRBJ1-1, with D maybe TRBD1 (6 bases). Germline assignment: CDR1 LNHDA and CDR2 SQIVND (reference sequence). V lost 9 bases and J lost 7, with 15 bases in between. The CDR3 length is 12 residues. The CDR3 nucleotides are TGTGCCAGCCTTAGGGGGGCTGGTGAAGCTTTCTTT. Translation gives CASLRGAGEAFF.

The V call is TRBV7-2, the J call TRBJ1-1; D not certain. The CDR3 extends over 16 amino acids. The ends were cut back, 3 bases at V and 0 bases at J, with 14 bases in the middle. Per the germline V gene, CDR1 is SGHTA and CDR2 is FQGNSA. The CDR3 DNA reads as TGTGCCAGCAGCTTGTCCCGGGGAGGGATGAACACTGAAGCTTTCTTT. Protein product: CASSLSRGGMNTEAFF. The full variable domain, rest sourced from reference TRBV7-2 and TRBJ1-1, is GAGVSQSPSNKVTEKGKDVELRCDPISGHTALYWYRQSLGQGLEFLIYFQGNSAPDKSGLPSDRFSAERTGGSVSTLTIQRTQQEDSAVYLCASSLSRGGMNTEAFFGQGTRLTVV.

J is TRBJ2-1 and V is TRBV6-5, with 10 bases lining up with TRBD2. CDR3 length: 16 residues. Germline values: CDR1 MNHEY, CDR2 SVGAGI. V shed 4 bases, J shed 7 bases, and the junction held 10 bases outside the gene matches. CDR3: CASSSRPSGGRNEQFF. The CDR3 coding sequence is TGTGCCAGCAGTTCCCGGCCTAGCGGGGGTAGAAATGAGCAGTTCTTC.

The gene calls are TRBV9 and TRBJ1-1; the match to TRBD1 covers 8 bases. Germline values: CDR1 SGDLS, CDR2 YYNGEE. J was trimmed by 4 bases and V by 2 bases; bases with no gene match: 4. The CDR3 covers 14 residues. This CDR3 is CASSVRQGSTEAFF. The CDR3 DNA reads TGTGCCAGCAGCGTTAGACAGGGGAGCACTGAAGCTTTCTTT.

This chain connects TRBV4-1 to TRBJ2-3; 12 bases map to TRBD1. Germline values: CDR1 MGHRA, CDR2 YSYEKL. The junction had 4 bases not matched to a gene; V was cut back by 4 bases and J by 5 bases. CDR3 length: 15 amino acids. In DNA, the CDR3 is TGCGCCAGCAGCCGGGACAGGGGGCAGGGAGATACGCAGTATTTT. Its translation: CASSRDRGQGDTQYF.

The rearrangement uses TRBV15 and TRBJ1-5; D ambiguous. This CDR3 has 16 residues. Looked up from germline, CDR1 is LNHNV and CDR2 is YYDKDF (reference sequence). The V gene lost 0 bases and the J gene lost 6 bases, with 15 bases spanning the gap. The CDR3 loop reads CATSRDGVLLGQPQHF. The CDR3 bases are TGTGCCACCAGCAGAGATGGGGTTCTCCTGGGTCAGCCCCAGCATTTT.

The J gene is TRBJ2-7, the V gene TRBV9, with 9 bases matching TRBD2. After removal of 4 bases from V and 6 bases from J, the junction contained 11 bases not matched to a gene. The CDR3 runs 15 residues. Germline assignment: CDR1 SGDLS and CDR2 YYNGEE. Here the CDR3 reads CASSWRVAGDTEQYF. The CDR3 DNA reads TGTGCCAGCAGCTGGCGGGTAGCGGGAGACACCGAGCAGTACTTC.

V gene TRBV5-6 combines with J gene TRBJ1-1; D remains unclear. This CDR3 contains 13 residues. CDR1 and CDR2 from the germline V gene are SGHDT and YYEEEE. The germline V and J ends were trimmed by 4 bases and 0 bases, with 7 bases remaining between them. In DNA form, the CDR3 reads TGTGCCAGCAGCCTGTTACTGAACACTGAAGCTTTCTTT. Encoded protein: CASSLLLNTEAFF.